The T cell receptor beta chain under discussion was sequenced for a study of CD8 T cells in Susac syndrome. When the RNA was reverse transcribed, random hexamers were used with an input of roughly 0.45 to 1 ug. TCR beta CDR3 was amplified by immunoSEQ covering 54 Vbeta and 13 Jbeta. TCRdb re-called the immunoSEQ multiplex PCR reads through MiXCR, storing one row per CDR3 protein. The sample lists fewer than 100,000 distinct CDR3 sequences, roughly 90% occurring once. With regard to this clonotype: Its antigen remains unknown.

Study observations and caveats: The study recognized that its TCR sequencing and HLA analysis covered a relatively small number of individuals.

The V and J ends lost 1 base and 0 bases respectively, with 11 bases between them. The CDR3 has 16 amino acids. Germline loops: CDR1 SGHAT, CDR2 FQNNGV. The study sequenced TCR beta in blood CD8+ and CD4+ T cells. Relapsing-remitting disease, either stable or active, was present in the treatment-naive patients who were the multiple sclerosis controls. The sample was CD8+ T cells from PBMCs. The clonotype originates from a human donor with multiple sclerosis. V and J are TRBV11-2 and TRBJ2-3; D uncertain. The CDR3 here is CASSLGARRSTDTQYF. DNA of the CDR3: TGTGCCAGCAGCTTAGGGGCGCGACGAAGCACAGATACGCAGTATTTT.